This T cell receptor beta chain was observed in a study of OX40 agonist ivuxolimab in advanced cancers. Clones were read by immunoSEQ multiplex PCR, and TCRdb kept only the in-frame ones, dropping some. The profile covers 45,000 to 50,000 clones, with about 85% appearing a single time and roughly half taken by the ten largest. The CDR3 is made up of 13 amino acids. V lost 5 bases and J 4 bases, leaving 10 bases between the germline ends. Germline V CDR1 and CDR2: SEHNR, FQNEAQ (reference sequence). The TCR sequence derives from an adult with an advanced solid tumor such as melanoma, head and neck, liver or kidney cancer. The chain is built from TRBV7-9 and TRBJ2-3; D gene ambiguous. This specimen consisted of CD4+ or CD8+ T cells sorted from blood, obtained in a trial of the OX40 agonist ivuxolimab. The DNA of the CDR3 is TGTGCCAGCAGCCCTAGACGGGCAGATACGCAGTATTTT. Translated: CASSPRRADTQYF.